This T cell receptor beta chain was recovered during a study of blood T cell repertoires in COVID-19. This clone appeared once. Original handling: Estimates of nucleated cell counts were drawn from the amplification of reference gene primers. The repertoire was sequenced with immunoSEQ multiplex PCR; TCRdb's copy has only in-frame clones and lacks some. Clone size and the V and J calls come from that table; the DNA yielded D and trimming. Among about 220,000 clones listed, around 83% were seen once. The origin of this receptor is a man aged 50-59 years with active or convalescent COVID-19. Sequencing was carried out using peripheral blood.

The CDR3 here is CASSADPGGEQYF. CDR3 bases: TGTGCCAGCAGCGCGGACCCAGGGGGCGAGCAGTACTTC. The chain combines TRBV6-4 with TRBJ2-7; 7 nucleotides line up with TRBD1. Germline V CDR1 and CDR2: MRHNA, SNTAGT. Trimming cost V 6 bases and J 6 bases; bases outside gene matches: 8. This CDR3 region has 13 residues.